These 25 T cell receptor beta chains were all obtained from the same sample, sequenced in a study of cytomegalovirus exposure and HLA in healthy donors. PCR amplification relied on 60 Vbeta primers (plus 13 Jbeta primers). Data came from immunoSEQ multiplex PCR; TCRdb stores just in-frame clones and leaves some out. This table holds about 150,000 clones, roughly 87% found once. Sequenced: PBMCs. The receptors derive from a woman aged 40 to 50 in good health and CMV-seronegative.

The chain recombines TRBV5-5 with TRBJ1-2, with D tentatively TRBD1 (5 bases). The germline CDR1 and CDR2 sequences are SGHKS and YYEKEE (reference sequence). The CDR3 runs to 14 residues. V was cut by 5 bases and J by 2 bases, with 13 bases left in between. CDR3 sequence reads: CASRLSTANYGYTF. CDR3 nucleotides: TGTGCCAGCAGACTGTCGACAGCCAACTATGGCTACACCTTC.

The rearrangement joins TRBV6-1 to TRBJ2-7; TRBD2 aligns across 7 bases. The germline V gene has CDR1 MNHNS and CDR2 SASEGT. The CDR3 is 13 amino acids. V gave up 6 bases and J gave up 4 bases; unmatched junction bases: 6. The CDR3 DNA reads TGTGCCAGCAGGGTAGCGGGCGGGTACGAGCAGTACTTC. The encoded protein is CASRVAGGYEQYF.

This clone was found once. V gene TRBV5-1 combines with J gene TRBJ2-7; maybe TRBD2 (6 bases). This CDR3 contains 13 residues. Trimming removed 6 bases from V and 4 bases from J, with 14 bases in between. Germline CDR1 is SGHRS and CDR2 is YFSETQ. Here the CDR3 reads CASTLAEGYEQYF. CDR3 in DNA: TGCGCCAGCACCTTAGCGGAGGGATACGAGCAGTACTTC. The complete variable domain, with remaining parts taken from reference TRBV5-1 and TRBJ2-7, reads KAGVTQTPRYLIKTRGQQVTLSCSPISGHRSVSWYQQTPGQGLQFLFEYFSETQRNKGNFPGRFSGRQFSNSRSEMNVSTLELGDSALYLCASTLAEGYEQYFGPGTRLTVT.

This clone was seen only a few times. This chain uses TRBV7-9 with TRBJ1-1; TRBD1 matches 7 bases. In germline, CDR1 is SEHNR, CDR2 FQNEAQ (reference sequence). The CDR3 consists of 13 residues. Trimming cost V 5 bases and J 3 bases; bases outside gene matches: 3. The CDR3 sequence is CASSQGGDTEAFF. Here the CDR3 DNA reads TGTGCCAGCAGCCAGGGGGGTGACACTGAAGCTTTCTTT. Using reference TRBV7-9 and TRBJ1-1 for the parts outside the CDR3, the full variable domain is DTGVSQNPRHKITKRGQNVTFRCDPISEHNRLYWYRQTLGQGPEFLTYFQNEAQLEKSRLLSDRFSAERPKGSFSTLEIQRTEQGDSAMYLCASSQGGDTEAFFGQGTRLTVV.

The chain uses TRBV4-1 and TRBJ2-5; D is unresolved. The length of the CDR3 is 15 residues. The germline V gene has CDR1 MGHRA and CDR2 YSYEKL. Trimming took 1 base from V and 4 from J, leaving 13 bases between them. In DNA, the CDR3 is TGCGCCAGCAGCCAAGGAAACATGTTAGCAGAGACCCAGTACTTC. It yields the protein CASSQGNMLAETQYF.

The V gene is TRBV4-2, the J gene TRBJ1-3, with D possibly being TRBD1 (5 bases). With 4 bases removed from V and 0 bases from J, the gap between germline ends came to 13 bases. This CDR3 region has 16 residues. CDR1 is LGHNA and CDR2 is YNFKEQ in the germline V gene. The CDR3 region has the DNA TGTGCCAGCAGCCGAGAAACGACAGCCTCTGGAAACACCATATATTTT. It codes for CASSRETTASGNTIYF.

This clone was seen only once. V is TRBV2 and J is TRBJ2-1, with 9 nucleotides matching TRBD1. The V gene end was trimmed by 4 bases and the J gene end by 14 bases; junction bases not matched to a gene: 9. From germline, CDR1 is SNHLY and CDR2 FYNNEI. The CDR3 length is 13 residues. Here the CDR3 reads CASSGDRALKEFF. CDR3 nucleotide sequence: TGTGCCAGCAGTGGGGACAGGGCGCTTAAGGAGTTCTTC.

Here the CDR3 DNA reads TGTGCCAGCAGTTTGGGCGGGAGTGGGACCGGGGAGCTGTTTTTT. Translated, it gives CASSLGGSGTGELFF. The chain employs TRBV28 and TRBJ2-2; 7 bases are a match to TRBD2. The germline CDR1 and CDR2 sequences are MDHEN and SYDVKM. With 3 bases clipped from V and 5 bases from J, the junction kept 6 bases outside the gene matches. The CDR3 has 15 amino acids.

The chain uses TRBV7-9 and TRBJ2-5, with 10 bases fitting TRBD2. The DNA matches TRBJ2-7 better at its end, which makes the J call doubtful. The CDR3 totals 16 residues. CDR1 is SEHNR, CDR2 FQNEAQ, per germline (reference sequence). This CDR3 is CASTPPLGLADYEQYF. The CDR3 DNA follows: TGTGCCAGCACCCCCCCCCTCGGACTAGCGGATTACGAGCAGTACTTC.

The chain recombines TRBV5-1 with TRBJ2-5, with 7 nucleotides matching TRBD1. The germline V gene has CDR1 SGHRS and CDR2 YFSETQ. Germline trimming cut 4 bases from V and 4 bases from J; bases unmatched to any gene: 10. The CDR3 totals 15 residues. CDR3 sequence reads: CASSRSDRVVETQYF. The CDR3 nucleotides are TGCGCCAGCAGCCGATCCGACAGGGTGGTAGAGACCCAGTACTTC.

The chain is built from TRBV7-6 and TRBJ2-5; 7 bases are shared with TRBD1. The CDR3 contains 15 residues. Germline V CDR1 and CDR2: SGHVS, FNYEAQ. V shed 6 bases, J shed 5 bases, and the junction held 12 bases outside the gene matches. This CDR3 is CASSITRGQWETQYF. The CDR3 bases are TGTGCCAGCAGTATTACTAGGGGGCAGTGGGAGACCCAGTACTTC.

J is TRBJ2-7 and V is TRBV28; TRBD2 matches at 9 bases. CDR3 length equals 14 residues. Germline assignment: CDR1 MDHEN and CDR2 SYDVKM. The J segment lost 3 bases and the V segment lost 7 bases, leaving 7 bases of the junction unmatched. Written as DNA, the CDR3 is TGTGCCAGCATCCCTCAAGCGGGAGGCTACGAGCAGTACTTC. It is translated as CASIPQAGGYEQYF.

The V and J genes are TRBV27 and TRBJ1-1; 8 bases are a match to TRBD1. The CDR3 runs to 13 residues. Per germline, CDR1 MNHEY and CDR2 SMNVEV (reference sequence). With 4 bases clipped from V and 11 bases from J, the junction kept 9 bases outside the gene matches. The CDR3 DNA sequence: TGTGCCAGCAGTTCCAGGACAGGGACGTTTGCTTTCTTT. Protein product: CASSSRTGTFAFF.

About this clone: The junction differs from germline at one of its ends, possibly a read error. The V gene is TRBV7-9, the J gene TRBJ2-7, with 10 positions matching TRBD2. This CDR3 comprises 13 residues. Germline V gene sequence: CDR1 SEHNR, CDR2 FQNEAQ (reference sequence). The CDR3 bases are TGTTCCAGCAGCTTACTAGCGGGATACGAGCAGTACTTC. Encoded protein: CSSSLLAGYEQYF.

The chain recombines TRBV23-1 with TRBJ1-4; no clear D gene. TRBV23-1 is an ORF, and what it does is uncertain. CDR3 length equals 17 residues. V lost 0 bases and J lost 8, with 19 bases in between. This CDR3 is CASSQSSRGPGGEKLFF. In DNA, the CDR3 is TGCGCCAGCAGTCAATCCAGTCGAGGGCCCGGTGGGGAAAAACTGTTTTTT.

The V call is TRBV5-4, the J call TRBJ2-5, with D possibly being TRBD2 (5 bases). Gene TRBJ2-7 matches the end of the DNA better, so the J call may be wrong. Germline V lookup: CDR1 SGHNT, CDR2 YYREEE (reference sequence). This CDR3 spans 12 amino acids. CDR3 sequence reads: CASSFDEGEQYF. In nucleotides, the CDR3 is TGTGCCAGCAGCTTCGACGAGGGCGAGCAGTACTTC.

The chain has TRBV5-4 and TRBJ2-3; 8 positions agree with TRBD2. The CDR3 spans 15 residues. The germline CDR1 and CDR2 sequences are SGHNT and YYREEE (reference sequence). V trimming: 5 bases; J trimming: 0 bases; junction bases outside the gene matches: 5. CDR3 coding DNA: TGTGCCAGCAGGGGCGGGAGGTCCAGCACAGATACGCAGTATTTT. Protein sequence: CASRGGRSSTDTQYF.

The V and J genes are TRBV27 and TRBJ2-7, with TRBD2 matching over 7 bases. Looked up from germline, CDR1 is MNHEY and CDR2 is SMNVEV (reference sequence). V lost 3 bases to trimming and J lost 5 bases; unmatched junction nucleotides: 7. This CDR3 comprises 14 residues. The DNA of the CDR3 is TGTGCCAGCAGTTTCCGCGGGAGATGGCACGAGCAGTACTTC. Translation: CASSFRGRWHEQYF.

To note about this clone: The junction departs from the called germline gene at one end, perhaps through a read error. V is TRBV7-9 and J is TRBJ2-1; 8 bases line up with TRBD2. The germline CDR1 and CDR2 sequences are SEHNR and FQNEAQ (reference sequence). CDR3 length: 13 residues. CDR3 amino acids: CSRAGLDSNEQFF. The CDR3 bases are TGTTCCAGGGCGGGACTAGATTCGAATGAGCAGTTCTTC.

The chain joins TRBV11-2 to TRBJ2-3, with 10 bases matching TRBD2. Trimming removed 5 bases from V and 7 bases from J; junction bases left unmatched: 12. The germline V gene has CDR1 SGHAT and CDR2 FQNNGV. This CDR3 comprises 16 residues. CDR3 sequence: CASSILAGAGMNTQYF. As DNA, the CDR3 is TGTGCCAGCAGCATTCTAGCGGGAGCGGGGATGAATACGCAGTATTTT.

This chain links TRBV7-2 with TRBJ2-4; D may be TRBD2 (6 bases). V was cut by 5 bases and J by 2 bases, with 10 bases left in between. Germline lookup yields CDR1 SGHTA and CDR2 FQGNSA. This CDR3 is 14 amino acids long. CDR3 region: CASSIGGTKNIQYF. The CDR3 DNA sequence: TGTGCCAGCAGCATCGGGGGTACCAAAAACATTCAGTACTTC. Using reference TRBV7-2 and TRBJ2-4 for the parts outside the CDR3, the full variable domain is GAGVSQSPSNKVTEKGKDVELRCDPISGHTALYWYRQSLGQGLEFLIYFQGNSAPDKSGLPSDRFSAERTGGSVSTLTIQRTQQEDSAVYLCASSIGGTKNIQYFGAGTRLSVL.

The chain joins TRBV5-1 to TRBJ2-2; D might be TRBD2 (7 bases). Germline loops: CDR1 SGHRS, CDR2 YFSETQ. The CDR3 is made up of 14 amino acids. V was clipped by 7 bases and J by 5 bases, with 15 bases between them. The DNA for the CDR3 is TGCGCCAGCGGAAGGGGGGGGACGACCGGGGAGCTGTTTTTT. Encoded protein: CASGRGGTTGELFF.

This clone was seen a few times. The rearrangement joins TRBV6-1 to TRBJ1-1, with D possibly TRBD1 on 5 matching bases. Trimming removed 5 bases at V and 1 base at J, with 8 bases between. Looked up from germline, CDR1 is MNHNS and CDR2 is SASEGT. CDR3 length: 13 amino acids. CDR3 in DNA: TGTGCCAGCAGTCAGCAGGGGAACACTGAAGCTTTCTTT. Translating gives CASSQQGNTEAFF.

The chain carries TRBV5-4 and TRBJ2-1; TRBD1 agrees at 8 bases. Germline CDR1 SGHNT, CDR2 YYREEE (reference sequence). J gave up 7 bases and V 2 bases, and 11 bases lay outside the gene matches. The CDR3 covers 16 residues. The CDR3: CASSLGGQGSWNEQFF. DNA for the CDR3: TGTGCCAGCAGCTTAGGCGGACAGGGATCGTGGAATGAGCAGTTCTTC.

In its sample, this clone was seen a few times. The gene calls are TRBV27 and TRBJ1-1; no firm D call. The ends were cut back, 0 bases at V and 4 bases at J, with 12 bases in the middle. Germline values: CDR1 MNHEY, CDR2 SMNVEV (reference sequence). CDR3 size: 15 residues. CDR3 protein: CASSLSNPASTEAFF. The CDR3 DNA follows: TGTGCCAGCAGTTTATCGAACCCCGCCAGCACTGAAGCTTTCTTT.